This T cell receptor beta chain was sequenced in a study of blood T cell repertoires in COVID-19. In the study overall: Sites across the United States, Italy and Spain contributed samples from acute and convalescent COVID-19.

This clone was detected only a few times. Additional DNA sequences in this sample encode the identical CDR3. The repertoire was sequenced with immunoSEQ multiplex PCR; TCRdb's copy has only in-frame clones and lacks some. The profile shows approximately 490,000 clones, about 85% of them singletons. This CDR3 contains 12 residues. Germline V lookup: CDR1 SEHNR, CDR2 FQNEAQ (reference sequence). The V end lost 4 bases, the J end lost 0 bases, and 2 bases lay between the germline ends. The specimen sequenced was PBMCs or T cells enriched from blood (not recorded which). This TCR was recovered from a woman aged 55-70 years who had recovered from COVID-19. The V and J genes are TRBV7-9 and TRBJ2-3; D uncertain. For the CDR3, the DNA is TGTGCCAGCAGCTCAAGCACAGATACGCAGTATTTT. Encoded protein: CASSSSTDTQYF.